The 25 T cell receptor beta chains given below trace back to one sample, sequenced in a study of response to subunit inactivated influenza vaccine. A single record per CDR3 protein comes from TCRdb applying MiXCR to the RT-PCR reads. The data hold hundreds of thousands of distinct CDR3 sequences, with approximately 15% observed a single time. The material was PBMCs from blood, obtained less than 15 days before vaccination. The origin of the receptors is a man aged 50 to 59 who received an inactivated influenza vaccine.

CDR3 in DNA: TGTGCCAGCAGCAAAGCGCTCCGCTTTGGGACCCTCGGCGAGCAGTACTTC. Encoded protein: CASSKALRFGTLGEQYF. V is TRBV21-1 and J is TRBJ2-7; TRBD2 reflects the table's D call only, with no check against the DNA. TRBV21-1 is listed as a pseudogene. This CDR3 contains 17 residues.

The V call is TRBV5-1, the J call TRBJ2-3; TRBD1 matches 9 bases. V was clipped by 1 base and J by 4 bases; unmatched bases: 4. Germline V lookup: CDR1 SGHRS, CDR2 YFSETQ. CDR3 length: 15 residues. DNA for the CDR3: TGCGCCAGCAGCTTGACTGGACAGGGGTCAGATACGCAGTATTTT. The encoded protein is CASSLTGQGSDTQYF.

The J gene is TRBJ2-5, the V gene TRBV28; TRBD2 matches 7 bases. This CDR3 has 14 residues. Germline V gene data show CDR1 as MDHEN and CDR2 as SYDVKM. Losses at the gene ends were 5 bases for V and 0 bases for J; bases not matched to a gene: 3. Here the CDR3 reads CASSPLAYQETQYF. CDR3 in DNA: TGTGCCAGCAGTCCACTAGCGTACCAAGAGACCCAGTACTTC.

This clonotype has a count of ten or more. The rearrangement uses TRBV6-2 or TRBV6-3 and TRBJ2-5; no firm D call. Trimming took 5 bases from V and 5 from J, leaving 6 bases between them. The CDR3 runs 11 residues. The V gene's germline CDR1 is MNHEY and CDR2 SVGEGT. Here the CDR3 DNA reads TGTGCCAGCAGTCCGGCGGAGACCCAGTACTTC. Translated, it gives CASSPAETQYF.

As DNA, the CDR3 is TGTGCCAGCAGCATGGGCTTAGGGACTAGCGGGAGGAATGAGCAGTTCTTC. Translation gives CASSMGLGTSGRNEQFF. J is TRBJ2-1 and V is TRBV12-3 or TRBV12-4; 15 bases line up with TRBD2. The ends lost 6 bases at V and 7 bases at J; junction bases unmatched: 10. The CDR3 totals 17 residues.

This chain connects TRBV28 to TRBJ2-1, with D perhaps TRBD2 (5 bases). Germline loops: CDR1 MDHEN, CDR2 SYDVKM. The CDR3 contains 12 residues. V was pared by 1 base and J by 10 bases, with 8 bases between. The CDR3, as DNA: TGTGCCAGCAGTTTATCACAGCGGGAGCAGTTCTTC. This codes for CASSLSQREQFF. Variable domain in full (rest from reference TRBV28 and TRBJ2-1): DVKVTQSSRYLVKRTGEKVFLECVQDMDHENMFWYRQDPGLGLRLIYFSYDVKMKEKGDIPEGYSVSREKKERFSLILESASTNQTSMYLCASSLSQREQFFGPGTRLTVL.

CDR3 nucleotide sequence: TGTGCCAGCAGCGTAGGGGGATATGGGGCCAACGTCCTGACTTTC. Translated: CASSVGGYGANVLTF. The V and J genes are TRBV9 and TRBJ2-6; D unresolved. The V end lost 0 bases, the J end lost 3 bases, and 7 bases lay between the germline ends. The germline gives CDR1 SGDLS, CDR2 YYNGEE. The CDR3 length is 15 residues.

The rearrangement uses TRBV15 and TRBJ2-7; a possible D gene is TRBD1 (6 bases). Germline V lookup: CDR1 LNHNV, CDR2 YYDKDF (reference sequence). V lost 0 bases to trimming and J lost 6 bases, with 15 bases between them. This CDR3 region has 15 residues. CDR3 region: CATSRDPGQVFEQYF. Written as DNA, the CDR3 is TGTGCCACCAGCAGAGATCCGGGACAAGTATTCGAGCAGTACTTC.

The chain is built from TRBV6-4 and TRBJ2-2, with D uncertain. V lost 1 base, J lost 7 bases, and 4 bases lay in between. Looked up from germline, CDR1 is MRHNA and CDR2 is SNTAGT. This CDR3 is built from 12 residues. CDR3 nucleotides: TGTGCCAGCAGTGACTTGTACGGGGAGCTGTTTTTT. This gives the protein CASSDLYGELFF.

In this sample, this clonotype turned up a few times. The chain is built from TRBV4-2 and TRBJ1-5; D gene ambiguous. The CDR3 runs 16 residues. Trimming stripped 3 bases from V and 2 bases from J, with 14 bases between. CDR1 is LGHNA, CDR2 YNFKEQ, per germline. The CDR3 spells CASSHVGAGGNQPQHF. CDR3 nucleotides: TGTGCCAGCAGCCATGTCGGCGCGGGTGGCAATCAGCCCCAGCATTTT.

This rearrangement joins TRBV9 to TRBJ2-1, with 8 nucleotides matching TRBD2. The CDR3 spans 14 residues. Germline CDR1 and CDR2: SGDLS and YYNGEE. Trimming at V came to 3 bases and at J to 9 bases, leaving 8 bases not matched to a gene. The CDR3 reads CASSAGLELGEQFF. The CDR3 DNA sequence: TGTGCCAGCAGCGCGGGACTAGAGCTGGGTGAGCAGTTCTTC.

This clonotype was seen a handful of times. The chain employs TRBV28 and TRBJ2-7; D ambiguous. The V end was cut by 1 base, the J end by 5 bases, with 12 bases between. CDR1 is MDHEN, CDR2 SYDVKM, per germline. CDR3 length: 14 amino acids. The DNA for the CDR3 is TGTGCCAGCAGTTTATTTGTGCCGGCCAACGAGCAGTACTTC. Translating it yields CASSLFVPANEQYF.

The chain links TRBV9 to TRBJ2-7; a possible D gene is TRBD2 (6 bases). Germline lookup yields CDR1 SGDLS and CDR2 YYNGEE. The CDR3 contains 17 residues. The V gene lost 1 base and the J gene lost 1 base, with 18 bases spanning the gap. The CDR3 region is CASSVRGGEDESYEQYF. CDR3 nucleotides: TGTGCCAGCAGCGTACGAGGCGGGGAGGATGAGTCCTACGAGCAGTACTTC.

This clonotype was counted only a few times. The genes are TRBV5-1 and TRBJ2-2; 7 bases are shared with TRBD1. V lost 0 bases to trimming and J lost 7 bases; unmatched junction nucleotides: 9. The germline gives CDR1 SGHRS, CDR2 YFSETQ. This CDR3 is built from 16 residues. This chain's CDR3 is CASSLVTGVQHGELFF. CDR3 nucleotide sequence: TGCGCCAGCAGCTTGGTTACAGGGGTGCAGCACGGGGAGCTGTTTTTT.

The V call is TRBV4-3, the J call TRBJ1-2; no firm D call. Germline assignment: CDR1 LGHNA and CDR2 YSLEER. Trimming cost V 1 base and J 8 bases, with 20 bases left between them. The CDR3 extends over 16 amino acids. The CDR3 sequence is CASSQAGVPAIEGYTF. In DNA, the CDR3 is TGCGCCAGCAGCCAAGCCGGGGTCCCGGCAATAGAGGGCTACACCTTC.

About this clonotype: A much larger clonotype is one base distant, so this may be a read error. V gene TRBV20-1 combines with J gene TRBJ1-6, with D unclear. This CDR3 has 18 amino acids. CDR1 is DFQATT and CDR2 is SNEGSKA in the germline V gene (reference sequence). DNA of the CDR3: TGCAGTGCTAGAGTTTTTTCTCGGCCGAGCTCCTATAATACACCCCTCCACTTT. Amino acids: CSARVFSRPSSYNTPLHF.

This clonotype has a count of ten or more. The CDR3 coding sequence is TGTGCCACTTACAGGGGGCCCGGGGAGCTGTTTTTT. This sequence encodes CATYRGPGELFF. The chain recombines TRBV6-2 or TRBV6-3 with TRBJ2-2, with 9 bases fitting TRBD1. Germline V CDR1 and CDR2: MNHEY, SVGEGT. Trimming took 10 bases from V and 6 from J; bases not matched to a gene: 3. The CDR3 length is 12 residues.

This rearrangement joins TRBV7-9 to TRBJ2-2; 10 bases agree with TRBD2. Trimming took 3 bases from V and 4 from J; bases not matched to a gene: 8. The CDR3 spans 17 residues. Germline-derived CDR1 and CDR2 are SEHNR and FQNEAQ (reference sequence). The CDR3 region has the DNA TGTGCCAGCAGCTTCCCCAGCGGGGGGGCAGGCACCGGGGAGCTGTTTTTT. As protein: CASSFPSGGAGTGELFF.

This clonotype was seen a handful of times. The V call is TRBV6-1, the J call TRBJ2-7; unclear D gene. Trimming took off 4 bases at V and 0 bases at J, with 10 bases between the two ends. Germline CDR1 is MNHNS and CDR2 is SASEGT. CDR3 size: 14 residues. In DNA form, the CDR3 reads TGTGCCAGCAGTGTATACAAGAACTCCTACGAGCAGTACTTC. Its protein is CASSVYKNSYEQYF.

The V and J genes are TRBV12-5 and TRBJ2-7, with 7 bases fitting TRBD1. The germline V gene has CDR1 LGHNT and CDR2 FRNRAP. The V gene end was trimmed by 1 base and the J gene end by 4 bases; junction bases not matched to a gene: 10. This CDR3 comprises 16 residues. The CDR3 DNA follows: TGTGCTAGTGGTTTGGACATAAGACAGGGCCGGTACGAGCAGTACTTC. Translation gives CASGLDIRQGRYEQYF.

The chain combines TRBV4-3 with TRBJ2-1; D might be TRBD2 (5 bases). Per germline, CDR1 LGHNA and CDR2 YSLEER. The CDR3 sequence is 17 residues long. The V end was cut by 1 base, the J end by 0 bases, with 13 bases between. This CDR3 reads CASSQAERGYSYNEQFF. The CDR3 DNA is TGCGCCAGCAGCCAAGCCGAGCGCGGGTACTCCTACAATGAGCAGTTCTTC.

The CDR3 region is CATSRDIAQGNYEQYF. The CDR3 DNA reads TGTGCCACCAGCAGAGATATTGCCCAGGGCAACTACGAGCAGTACTTC. The chain has TRBV15 and TRBJ2-7, with D possibly TRBD1 on 5 matching bases. V lost 0 bases to trimming and J lost 3 bases, with 15 bases between them. The CDR3 contains 16 residues. Germline CDR1 is LNHNV and CDR2 is YYDKDF (reference sequence).

This clonotype ranks as medium-sized. CDR3 in DNA: TGTGCCAGCAGCCCATCCTGGACAGGGATGAACACTGAAGCTTTCTTT. Translation gives CASSPSWTGMNTEAFF. The chain recombines TRBV27 with TRBJ1-1; 8 nucleotides align to TRBD1. Germline V lookup: CDR1 MNHEY, CDR2 SMNVEV (reference sequence). CDR3 length equals 16 residues. Trimming took 6 bases from V and 0 from J; bases not matched to a gene: 9.

This clonotype was detected ten times or more. The V gene is TRBV28, the J gene TRBJ2-2; perhaps D is TRBD1 or TRBD2 (5 bases each). CDR1 is MDHEN and CDR2 is SYDVKM in the germline V gene. This CDR3 contains 13 residues. Trimming left V 10 bases short and J 2 bases short, with 11 bases between. CDR3 protein: CATPGPNTGELFF. The CDR3 DNA follows: TGTGCCACCCCGGGACCTAACACCGGGGAGCTGTTTTTT.

The rearrangement links TRBV11-2 to TRBJ2-3; no firm D call. There are 15 residues in the CDR3. The V gene's germline CDR1 is SGHAT and CDR2 FQNNGV. V was shortened by 4 bases and J by 1 base, with 12 bases between the two germline ends. CDR3 amino acids: CASSWRSPGTDTQYF. In DNA, the CDR3 is TGTGCCAGCAGCTGGCGGAGCCCTGGCACAGATACGCAGTATTTT.